A selection of T cell receptor beta chains follows, all from one sample in a study of cytomegalovirus exposure and HLA in healthy donors. Clones were sequenced by immunoSEQ multiplex PCR, and TCRdb holds only the in-frame ones, with some missing. The table shows about 140,000 clones, with around 81% occurring only once. Material: PBMCs. These receptors were taken from a man aged 50 to 59 in good health and CMV-seronegative. Both conserved end residues are part of each CDR3. The D gene is left open where the match is weak. Clone sizes are given selectively: once, few, many, or a class where the clone is expanded.

d_gene | abundance | j_gene | v_gene | CDR3nt | CDR3aa
TRBD1 | . | TRBJ1-1 | TRBV5-1 | TGCGCCAGCAGCTTGGGGGGACAGGGTTCTGAAGCTTTCTTT | CASSLGGQGSEAFF
TRBD2 | . | TRBJ2-2 | TRBV19 | TGTGCCAGTAGTAGCACCGGGAGGGACACCGGGGAGCTGTTTTTT | CASSSTGRDTGELFF
. | few | TRBJ2-7 | TRBV30 | TGCGCCTACCTAGAAGGGAGCCACGAGCAGTACTTC | CAYLEGSHEQYF
. | . | TRBJ2-5 | TRBV2 | TGTGCCAGCAGTGGTTTCGGGGCGGGGGCCTCCCAAGAGACCCAGTACTTC | CASSGFGAGASQETQYF
. | . | TRBJ1-1 | TRBV19 | TGTGCCAGTAGTGCTTCACAGATGAACACTGAAGCTTTCTTT | CASSASQMNTEAFF
TRBD2 | . | TRBJ2-7 | TRBV28 | TGTGCCAGCAGTTTGGCGAGCGGGGGAACCTACGAGCAGTACTTC | CASSLASGGTYEQYF
TRBD2 | . | TRBJ2-3 | TRBV5-1 | TGCGCCAGCAGCTTGTACTACGGAGGGACTAGCGGGAGCACAGATACGCAGTATTTT | CASSLYYGGTSGSTDTQYF
TRBD1 | few | TRBJ2-6 | TRBV28 | TGTGCCAGCAATTTCAGGGGGCGTGGGGCCAACGTCCTGACTTTC | CASNFRGRGANVLTF
. | . | TRBJ2-7 | TRBV28 | TGTGCCAGCAGTTCCTCCCAGTACGAGCAGTACTTC | CASSSSQYEQYF
. | . | TRBJ1-3 | TRBV6-1 | TGTGCCAGCAGTTCCAGGTCGAGCTCTGGAAACACCATATATTTT | CASSSRSSSGNTIYF
. | . | TRBJ1-5 | TRBV7-9 | TGTGCCAGCAGCTCAACGGGAGTGACCAATCAGCCCCAGCATTTT | CASSSTGVTNQPQHF
TRBD1 | . | TRBJ1-1 | TRBV5-4 | TGTGCCAGCAGCTCACGGGACAGACTGAACACTGAAGCTTTCTTT | CASSSRDRLNTEAFF
. | . | TRBJ2-7 | TRBV29-1 | TGCAGCTCCCGCCGGGGGACCGAGCAGTACTTC | CSSRRGTEQYF
TRBD1 | . | TRBJ1-1 | TRBV5-6 | TGTGCCAGCAGCGGACTCGGACAGGTGGATCGTAACACTGAAGCTTTCTTT | CASSGLGQVDRNTEAFF
. | . | TRBJ2-6 | TRBV7-9 | TGTGCCAGCAGCTTAGTGAACAGGGAGGGGAGCTCTGGGGCCAACGTCCTGACTTTC | CASSLVNREGSSGANVLTF
TRBD1 | . | TRBJ1-2 | TRBV28 | TGTGCCAGCAGTTCAGAAGCAGGGGGTGTGAGGGGCTACACCTTC | CASSSEAGGVRGYTF
. | . | TRBJ1-2 | TRBV5-5 | TGTGCCAGCAGCTTGGACAGGCGCTATGGCTACACCTTC | CASSLDRRYGYTF
TRBD1 | . | TRBJ2-3 | TRBV30 | TGTGCCTGGACAGGGGGCTTCACAGATACGCAGTATTTT | CAWTGGFTDTQYF
TRBD2 | . | TRBJ2-7 | TRBV2 | TGTGCCAGCAGTGAATTAAGTAGCGGGGGGGGCGAGCAGTACTTC | CASSELSSGGGEQYF
. | . | TRBJ2-7 | TRBV9 | TGTGCCAGCAGCGTAGTGGGGCAGGTCGGGGGAGAGCAGTACTTC | CASSVVGQVGGEQYF
TRBD1 | . | TRBJ2-1 | TRBV5-1 | TGCGCCAGCAGCCCCTCGGGACAGGCGACTGAGCAGTTCTTC | CASSPSGQATEQFF
. | once | TRBJ1-2 | TRBV19 | TGTGCCAGTAGTATGACAGGTACCGGCTACACCTTC | CASSMTGTGYTF
TRBD1 | . | TRBJ1-2 | TRBV19 | TGTGCCAGTAGTGCACAGGGGGGCTATGGCTACACCTTC | CASSAQGGYGYTF
TRBD2 | . | TRBJ2-3 | TRBV6-5 | TGTGCCAGCAGTTACCGGACTAGGACCTCGGATACGCAGTATTTT | CASSYRTRTSDTQYF
. | . | TRBJ2-1 | TRBV19 | TGTGCCAGTAGTATCGCCCGGGGTGAGCAGTTCTTC | CASSIARGEQFF
TRBD1 | . | TRBJ2-7 | TRBV7-9 | TGTGCCAGCAGCCCCACAGGGGGCTATGGGTACGAGCAGTACTTC | CASSPTGGYGYEQYF
. | . | TRBJ1-4 | TRBV6-5 | TGTGCCAGCAGTGGCCCGGGAGCTAATGAAAAACTGTTTTTT | CASSGPGANEKLFF
. | . | TRBJ1-2 | TRBV5-5 | TGTGCCAGCAGCTTGGTTTGGCAGGGCCTTTATGGCTACACCTTC | CASSLVWQGLYGYTF
TRBD1 | . | TRBJ1-5 | TRBV19 | TGTGCCAGTAGTATAGGAGGGACAGGGGGAGGCTTGAATCAGCCCCAGCATTTT | CASSIGGTGGGLNQPQHF
TRBD1 | . | TRBJ1-1 | TRBV6-1 | TGTGCCAGCAGCGTTACAGGGGGCGAAACTGAAGCTTTCTTT | CASSVTGGETEAFF
. | . | TRBJ2-1 | TRBV30 | TGTGCCTGGAGTGAGGGGAATGAGCAGTTCTTC | CAWSEGNEQFF
. | . | TRBJ1-2 | TRBV28 | TGTGCCAGCAGTTTATTTTCCGTCGCCGCAAAACAGGGAGGGGGCTACACCTTC | CASSLFSVAAKQGGGYTF
TRBD1 | . | TRBJ2-2 | TRBV5-1 | TGCGCCAGCAGCCCCGGGACAGTGAACACCGGGGAGCTGTTTTTT | CASSPGTVNTGELFF
. | . | TRBJ1-1 | TRBV6-6 | TGTGCCAGCAGTCGACACCTGAACACTGAAGCTTTCTTT | CASSRHLNTEAFF
TRBD1 | . | TRBJ2-1 | TRBV29-1 | TGCAGCGTTGAAGGTACAGGGGGCCATGAGCAGTTCTTC | CSVEGTGGHEQFF
TRBD1 | few | TRBJ1-5 | TRBV5-5 | TGTGCCAGCAGTTCTACAGGGGATAGAAATCAGCCCCAGCATTTT | CASSSTGDRNQPQHF
. | . | TRBJ1-1 | TRBV6-5 | TGTGCCAGCAGTTACCAGGGCATGAACACTGAAGCTTTCTTT | CASSYQGMNTEAFF
. | . | TRBJ1-2 | TRBV7-9 | TGTGCCAGCAGCCCCCGTCAGGGGAGGGAGAACTATGGCTACACCTTC | CASSPRQGRENYGYTF
. | . | TRBJ2-2 | TRBV27 | TGTGCCAGCCGGGGAATGAGAGCCGGGGAGCTGTTTTTT | CASRGMRAGELFF
TRBD1 | . | TRBJ1-5 | TRBV27 | TGTGCCAGCAGTTTCCGGCAGGGGGGCAATCAGCCCCAGCATTTT | CASSFRQGGNQPQHF
TRBD1 | . | TRBJ1-5 | TRBV6-6 | TGTGCCAGCAGGCCACAGGGGGCGCACAGTCAGCCCCAGCATTTT | CASRPQGAHSQPQHF
. | . | TRBJ2-3 | TRBV4-1 | TGCGCCAGCTCCGCCGAGGACAGCAGCACAGATACGCAGTATTTT | CASSAEDSSTDTQYF
. | . | TRBJ2-3 | TRBV5-1 | TGCGCCAGTCATAATAGCGGCACAGATACGCAGTATTTT | CASHNSGTDTQYF
. | . | TRBJ1-5 | TRBV19 | TGTGCCACCGGACAAAGCAATCAGCCCCAGCATTTT | CATGQSNQPQHF
. | . | TRBJ2-3 | TRBV7-9 | TGTGCCAGCAGCCACCTGGGCATGACAGGCCACTTCACAGATACGCAGTATTTT | CASSHLGMTGHFTDTQYF
TRBD1 | many | TRBJ2-3 | TRBV6-5 | TGTGCCAGCAGTTACTCGGGACAGGGAGTAGATACGCAGTATTTT | CASSYSGQGVDTQYF
. | . | TRBJ1-4 | TRBV18 | TGTGCCAGCTCGCTGGACACGGATGGGTATGAAAAACTGTTTTTT | CASSLDTDGYEKLFF
TRBD2 | few | TRBJ2-1 | TRBV27 | TGTGCCAGCAGTTTCCCCTCGGGGGAGGGATTACGGCAGTTCTTC | CASSFPSGEGLRQFF
. | . | TRBJ2-5 | TRBV2 | TGTGCCAGCAGTGAAGTCGGCCAAGAGACCCAGTACTTC | CASSEVGQETQYF
TRBD2 | . | TRBJ2-1 | TRBV7-8 | TGTGCCAGCAGCTTAGTGGCCGGGACTAGCGGGAGGAATGAGCAGTTCTTC | CASSLVAGTSGRNEQFF
. | . | TRBJ2-7 | TRBV21-1 | TGTGCCAGCAGCAAATTTTCCTCCGCACAGGCTCCCGACTCCTACGAGCAGTACTTC | CASSKFSSAQAPDSYEQYF
. | . | TRBJ1-2 | TRBV5-1 | TGCGCCAGCAGCTTACCCCGCAGCGAAGCTAACTATGGCTACACCTTC | CASSLPRSEANYGYTF
. | . | TRBJ1-1 | TRBV11-3 | TGTGCCAGCAGCTTAGATTCGTTCAGGGCCGGAATGAACACTGAAGCTTTCTTT | CASSLDSFRAGMNTEAFF
TRBD1 | few | TRBJ1-2 | TRBV2 | TGTGCCAGCAGTGGACAGGGGACAGGGACTAATGGCTACACCTTC | CASSGQGTGTNGYTF
TRBD2 | . | TRBJ2-1 | TRBV19 | TGTGCCAGTAGCAGCAGCGGGAGAAGGGAAGAGCAGTTCTTC | CASSSSGRREEQFF